Shown below are 31 T cell receptor beta chains from a single sample sequenced in a study of T-cell memory formation after mild COVID-19. From the 5' RACE reads, TCRdb called clonotypes with MiXCR, one entry per CDR3 protein. The table lists about 360,000 distinct CDR3 sequences, around 15% of them singletons, with roughly 22% in the top ten. Material: PBMCs or a T cell subset sorted from them (not recorded which). The origin of the receptors is a man aged 18 to 35 who had mild COVID-19 (a few samples of this study predate the infection). Cell type and time point are not known.

Here the CDR3 reads CSGGGEETQYF. CDR3 nucleotide sequence: TGCAGCGGGGGGGGTGAGGAGACCCAGTACTTC. The chain uses TRBV29-1 and TRBJ2-5, with TRBD2 identical over 7 bases. Trimming cost V 7 bases and J 5 bases; bases outside gene matches: 4. There are 11 residues in the CDR3. Germline V gene sequence: CDR1 SQVTM, CDR2 ANQGSEA.

The rearrangement joins TRBV6-5 to TRBJ2-2, with 8 bases fitting TRBD1. This CDR3 has 18 residues. Germline loops: CDR1 MNHEY, CDR2 SVGAGI. The J segment lost 6 bases and the V segment lost 8 bases, leaving 20 bases of the junction unmatched. The CDR3 DNA sequence: TGTGCCAGCGGCCGGGGGACAGGCTTTTTCTTTTTTCCCGGGGAGCTGTTTTTT. It specifies CASGRGTGFFFFPGELFF.

This clonotype was seen a few times. The rearrangement joins TRBV29-1 to TRBJ1-5; tentative D call: TRBD1 (5 bases). The germline V and J ends were trimmed by 6 bases and 4 bases, with 13 bases remaining between them. CDR1 and CDR2 from the germline V gene are SQVTM and ANQGSEA. CDR3 size: 13 residues. Here the CDR3 DNA reads TGCAGCGTCGCTTTGGACACAAATCAGCCCCAGCATTTT. The encoded protein is CSVALDTNQPQHF.

The chain joins TRBV4-1 to TRBJ2-3, with D possibly being TRBD2 (6 bases). This CDR3 has 17 amino acids. In germline, CDR1 is MGHRA, CDR2 YSYEKL. Trimming stripped 4 bases from V and 6 bases from J, with 23 bases between. The CDR3 is CASSPGRRGSTIDTQYF. In DNA form, the CDR3 reads TGCGCCAGCAGCCCAGGACGTCGGGGGAGTACGATCGATACGCAGTATTTT.

V usage is TRBV19 and J usage is TRBJ1-4, with D possibly being TRBD1 (5 bases). Germline assignment: CDR1 LNHDA and CDR2 SQIVND (reference sequence). V lost 3 bases, J lost 8 bases, and 16 bases lay in between. CDR3 length: 15 residues. The CDR3 region is CASSIGATGREKLFF. The CDR3 coding sequence is TGTGCCAGTAGTATCGGCGCCACAGGAAGAGAAAAACTGTTTTTT.

The chain carries TRBV7-2 and TRBJ2-5; TRBD1 matches 8 bases. The germline V gene has CDR1 SGHTA and CDR2 FQGNSA. V lost 5 bases to trimming and J lost 5 bases; unmatched junction nucleotides: 10. The CDR3 loop spans 15 amino acids. The CDR3 sequence: CASSARVNRGETQYF. Here the CDR3 DNA reads TGTGCCAGCAGCGCCAGAGTAAACAGGGGGGAGACCCAGTACTTC.

The CDR3 here is CASSLTARVGEKLFF. The CDR3 bases are TGCGCCAGCAGCCTCACCGCCAGGGTGGGGGAAAAACTGTTTTTT. The chain uses TRBV4-3 and TRBJ1-4; D may be TRBD1 (5 bases). Trimming took 4 bases from V and 8 from J, leaving 17 bases between them. The CDR3 runs to 15 residues. From germline, CDR1 is LGHNA and CDR2 YSLEER.

This clonotype was seen many times. V gene TRBV5-1 combines with J gene TRBJ1-1; no clear D. This CDR3 is 14 amino acids long. The germline V gene encodes CDR1 SGHRS and CDR2 YFSETQ. The germline V and J ends were trimmed by 7 bases and 3 bases, with 16 bases remaining between them. CDR3 in amino acids: CASGLGIWDTEAFF. CDR3 coding DNA: TGCGCCAGCGGCCTGGGGATATGGGACACTGAAGCTTTCTTT.

The chain recombines TRBV6-5 with TRBJ2-1, with D tentatively TRBD2 (6 bases). There are 14 residues in the CDR3. Trimming took 2 bases from V and 9 from J, leaving 14 bases between them. Germline values: CDR1 MNHEY, CDR2 SVGAGI. CDR3 residues: CASSYDGRGGEQFF. DNA for the CDR3: TGTGCCAGCAGTTACGATGGGCGGGGCGGTGAGCAGTTCTTC.

The chain has TRBV4-3 and TRBJ1-1; D not certain. V was trimmed by 0 bases and J by 11 bases, leaving 16 bases between them. Germline loops: CDR1 LGHNA, CDR2 YSLEER. The CDR3 totals 14 residues. The CDR3 DNA sequence: TGCGCCAGCAGCCAAGATTTGGGAGTTGCCTACGCTTTCTTT. It yields the protein CASSQDLGVAYAFF.

This clonotype was counted a few times. The J gene is TRBJ2-7, the V gene TRBV29-1; 8 positions match TRBD2. Germline lookup yields CDR1 SQVTM and CDR2 ANQGSEA. V trimming: 6 bases; J trimming: 1 base; junction bases outside the gene matches: 5. The CDR3 extends over 13 amino acids. CDR3 sequence: CSVIAGQSYEQYF. In DNA, the CDR3 is TGCAGCGTGATAGCGGGGCAATCCTACGAGCAGTACTTC.

The table lists this clonotype with a few counts. The V and J genes are TRBV20-1 and TRBJ2-2, with 8 nucleotides matching TRBD1. The V gene's germline CDR1 is DFQATT and CDR2 SNEGSKA (reference sequence). CDR3 length equals 15 residues. J was trimmed by 5 bases and V by 6 bases; bases with no gene match: 11. In nucleotides, the CDR3 is TGCAGTGCACGCCCTTTTAACAGGGGGACCGGGGAGCTGTTTTTT. Translating gives CSARPFNRGTGELFF.

The sample holds a few counts of this clonotype. This chain uses TRBV18 with TRBJ1-2; possible D gene TRBD1, 5 bases. The CDR3 runs 13 residues. Trimming took off 6 bases at V and 14 bases at J, with 22 bases between the two ends. The germline V gene has CDR1 KGHSH and CDR2 LQKENI. The DNA for the CDR3 is TGTGCCAGCTCTGCGGACTGGGACCCGGCGCAGACCTTC. Its translation is CASSADWDPAQTF.

This clonotype was counted ten times or more. The genes are TRBV6-5 and TRBJ2-7, with 7 bases matching TRBD1. Trimming at V came to 5 bases and at J to 1 base, leaving 8 bases not matched to a gene. In germline, CDR1 is MNHEY, CDR2 SVGAGI. The CDR3 has 15 amino acids. In DNA form, the CDR3 reads TGTGCCAGCAGTATTTCGACAGGGCGTTCCTACGAGCAGTACTTC. This codes for CASSISTGRSYEQYF.

The chain couples TRBV12-3 or TRBV12-4 to TRBJ2-5; D uncertain. The CDR3 length is 13 residues. V lost 1 base to trimming and J lost 5 bases, with 8 bases between them. CDR3 region: CASSLGLLETQYF. Here the CDR3 DNA reads TGTGCCAGCAGTTTAGGGCTGCTGGAGACCCAGTACTTC.

This clonotype occurred many times. V is TRBV5-1 and J is TRBJ1-1; D might be TRBD1 (5 bases). This CDR3 has 14 amino acids. The V gene lost 0 bases and the J gene lost 4 bases, with 10 bases spanning the gap. CDR1 is SGHRS and CDR2 is YFSETQ in the germline V gene. CDR3 nucleotide sequence: TGCGCCAGCAGCTTGGCCCCAGGGTCCACTGAAGCTTTCTTT. This sequence encodes CASSLAPGSTEAFF.

V is TRBV20-1 and J is TRBJ1-2; D is ambiguous. The germline V gene encodes CDR1 DFQATT and CDR2 SNEGSKA (reference sequence). With 1 base removed from V and 4 bases from J, the gap between germline ends came to 13 bases. The CDR3 loop spans 14 amino acids. The CDR3 DNA reads TGCAGTGCTAGAGTTCTGGACGGGTTCTATGGCTACACCTTC. It is translated as CSARVLDGFYGYTF.

The chain combines TRBV18 with TRBJ1-5, with D perhaps TRBD1 (6 bases). Germline V CDR1 and CDR2: KGHSH, LQKENI. The CDR3 sequence is 16 residues long. Trimming removed 3 bases from V and 0 bases from J, with 12 bases in between. CDR3 bases: TGTGCCAGCTCACCCTTCAGGGGAAATAGCAATCAGCCCCAGCATTTT. The encoded protein is CASSPFRGNSNQPQHF.

This clonotype has just a few counts. The rearrangement links TRBV7-6 to TRBJ2-2; D gene uncertain. CDR3 length equals 11 residues. CDR1 is SGHVS and CDR2 is FNYEAQ in the germline V gene. Trimming took 4 bases from V and 7 from J, leaving 4 bases between them. The CDR3 region is CASSSDGELFF. The CDR3 coding sequence is TGTGCCAGCAGCTCGGACGGGGAGCTGTTTTTT.

Here the CDR3 reads CASSFRGTGYEQYV. CDR3 coding DNA: TGTGCCAGCAGTTTCCGGGGTACTGGCTACGAGCAGTACGTC. The V gene is TRBV27, the J gene TRBJ2-7, with D maybe TRBD2 (5 bases). The germline gives CDR1 MNHEY, CDR2 SMNVEV (reference sequence). Trimming took off 3 bases at V and 3 bases at J, with 12 bases between the two ends. The CDR3 spans 14 residues.

This clonotype has just a few counts. V usage is TRBV11-2 and J usage is TRBJ1-3, with D tentatively TRBD1 (5 bases). This CDR3 comprises 15 residues. In germline, CDR1 is SGHAT, CDR2 FQNNGV. With 4 bases removed from V and 4 bases from J, the gap between germline ends came to 14 bases. The CDR3 coding sequence is TGTGCCAGCAGCTCCTGGGGGGACCTAGGAAACACCATATATTTT. Residues: CASSSWGDLGNTIYF.

This clonotype was counted a few times. The CDR3 sequence: CASSWTGGYTIYF. In DNA form, the CDR3 reads TGTGCCAGCAGTTGGACAGGGGGATACACCATATATTTT. V is TRBV6-1 and J is TRBJ1-3; the match to TRBD1 covers 10 bases. The CDR3 extends over 13 amino acids. Trimming cost V 5 bases and J 8 bases; bases outside gene matches: 3. Germline V gene lookup returns CDR1 MNHNS and CDR2 SASEGT.

The CDR3 loop reads CASSLFGGRRQPQHF. The DNA for the CDR3 is TGTGCCAGCAGCTTATTCGGGGGGCGCCGACAGCCCCAGCATTTT. The V gene is TRBV7-2, the J gene TRBJ1-5; D may be TRBD1 (6 bases). The CDR3 is 15 amino acids. Between the trimmed V and J ends, which lost 2 bases and 7 bases, there was a span of 15 bases. The germline CDR1 and CDR2 sequences are SGHTA and FQGNSA. Variable domain in full (rest from reference TRBV7-2 and TRBJ1-5): GAGVSQSPSNKVTEKGKDVELRCDPISGHTALYWYRQSLGQGLEFLIYFQGNSAPDKSGLPSDRFSAERTGGSVSTLTIQRTQQEDSAVYLCASSLFGGRRQPQHFGDGTRLSIL.

The table lists this clonotype with many counts. V gene TRBV20-1 combines with J gene TRBJ1-1, with D unresolved. V lost 0 bases and J 3 bases, leaving 8 bases between the germline ends. The germline gives CDR1 DFQATT, CDR2 SNEGSKA (reference sequence). The CDR3 contains 13 residues. CDR3 bases: TGCAGTGCTAGAGAGCAGGTTTACACTGAAGCTTTCTTT. It codes for CSAREQVYTEAFF.

The chain couples TRBV27 to TRBJ1-4; D call uncertain. V was cut by 8 bases and J by 4 bases, with 26 bases left in between. The germline V gene encodes CDR1 MNHEY and CDR2 SMNVEV (reference sequence). The CDR3 contains 18 residues. Here the CDR3 reads CASAETTWLGRNNEKLFF. The CDR3 DNA reads TGTGCCAGCGCTGAAACTACCTGGTTGGGCCGCAATAATGAAAAACTGTTTTTT.

The rearrangement uses TRBV6-5 and TRBJ1-1; maybe TRBD1 (6 bases). This CDR3 has 16 residues. Trimming removed 0 bases at V and 1 base at J, with 12 bases between. CDR1 is MNHEY and CDR2 is SVGAGI in the germline V gene. The CDR3 region has the DNA TGTGCCAGCAGTTACTCTGGGCAGGGGCAGAACACTGAAGCTTTCTTT. Its translation: CASSYSGQGQNTEAFF.

This clonotype has ten or more counts. This chain connects TRBV4-3 to TRBJ2-5, with 9 bases matching TRBD2. V was clipped by 1 base and J by 6 bases; unmatched bases: 6. There are 15 residues in the CDR3. The germline gives CDR1 LGHNA, CDR2 YSLEER. CDR3 coding DNA: TGCGCCAGCAGCCAAGGCGCTAGCGGGGTAAAGACCCAGTACTTC. This codes for CASSQGASGVKTQYF.

The chain carries TRBV27 and TRBJ2-7; 10 positions agree with TRBD1. Germline loops: CDR1 MNHEY, CDR2 SMNVEV (reference sequence). The CDR3 extends over 15 amino acids. Trimming removed 3 bases from V and 2 bases from J; junction bases left unmatched: 4. The CDR3, as DNA: TGTGCCAGCAGTTTGACCGGGACAGGGGCCTACGAGCAGTACTTC. Translating it yields CASSLTGTGAYEQYF.

This clonotype was counted a few times. The chain couples TRBV7-2 to TRBJ1-3, with D unclear. The CDR3 loop spans 15 amino acids. The V end lost 2 bases, the J end lost 1 base, and 9 bases lay between the germline ends. In germline, CDR1 is SGHTA, CDR2 FQGNSA. The CDR3 spells CASSLYEASGNTIYF. The CDR3 region has the DNA TGTGCCAGCAGCTTATACGAAGCGTCTGGAAACACCATATATTTT.

The CDR3 region is CASSPGEGTGRNEQFF. The CDR3 DNA is TGCGCCAGCAGCCCTGGAGAAGGGACAGGGCGGAATGAGCAGTTCTTC. V and J are TRBV5-1 and TRBJ2-1, with 9 nucleotides matching TRBD1. Per the germline V gene, CDR1 is SGHRS and CDR2 is YFSETQ. With 4 bases clipped from V and 7 bases from J, the junction kept 12 bases outside the gene matches. CDR3 length equals 16 residues.

This clonotype was seen a handful of times. The gene calls are TRBV7-2 and TRBJ2-7; D ambiguous. Germline loops: CDR1 SGHTA, CDR2 FQGNSA. The CDR3 length is 13 residues. Trimming removed 5 bases at V and 1 base at J, with 9 bases between. The CDR3 loop reads CASSAARSYEQYF. The CDR3, as DNA: TGTGCCAGCAGCGCAGCAAGGTCCTACGAGCAGTACTTC. Using reference TRBV7-2 and TRBJ2-7 for the parts outside the CDR3, the full variable domain is GAGVSQSPSNKVTEKGKDVELRCDPISGHTALYWYRQSLGQGLEFLIYFQGNSAPDKSGLPSDRFSAERTGGSVSTLTIQRTQQEDSAVYLCASSAARSYEQYFGPGTRLTVT.